The sample holds one count of the clone carrying this T cell receptor beta chain. Antigen specificity is unknown. Sorted naive CD8 T cells were those defined as CD8+CD4-CCR7+CD45RA+. The data were taken from a study of molecular identifiers for immune sequencing clone quantification. Germline V gene sequence: CDR1 MDHEN, CDR2 SYDVKM. Trimming left V 6 bases short and J 15 bases short, with 21 bases between. This CDR3 is built from 13 residues. Study-wide points: Single-cell amounts of spiked Jurkat TCR RNA were reportedly detectable among about a million naive cells.

For bulk TCR libraries, previously described methods and listed TCR primers were used. From the PCR reads, TCRdb called clonotypes with MiXCR, one entry per CDR3 protein. The repertoire holds about 300,000 distinct CDR3 sequences, with 20% to 25% as singletons. This TCR came from a human donor in good health. Some libraries in this study had Jurkat cell RNA spiked in. The V gene is TRBV28, the J gene TRBJ2-1, with a possible D match to TRBD2 (6 bases). Sequenced input: naive CD8+ T cells from blood, with Jurkat cell RNA spiked in. Subset defined: FACS-sorted CD8+CD4-CCR7+CD45RA+ naive T cells. The CDR3 nucleotides are TGTGCCAGCAGGATCACCCTAGTGGGAGGCCCGTTCTTC. Translated, it gives CASRITLVGGPFF.